The clone carrying this T cell receptor beta chain was seen a handful of times. This sample is drawn from a study of T-cell memory formation after mild COVID-19. TCRdb passed the 5' RACE reads through MiXCR, listing each CDR3 protein once. The sample holds around 340,000 distinct CDR3 sequences, under 25% seen once. The sequence was obtained from an adult woman who had mild COVID-19 (a few samples of this study predate the infection). Cell type and time point are not known. Material for sequencing was PBMCs or a T cell subset sorted from them (not recorded which).

The DNA for the CDR3 is TGTGCCAGCAGCTTAGTCGGGGGCGCCAGGCTTGGCTACACCTTC. Residues: CASSLVGGARLGYTF. V and J are TRBV7-2 and TRBJ1-2, with a tentative D call TRBD1 (6 bases). Germline loops: CDR1 SGHTA, CDR2 FQGNSA. Between the trimmed V and J ends, which lost 1 base and 7 bases, there was a span of 16 bases. CDR3 size: 15 residues.